Each of the 2 T cell receptor beta chains below was sequenced from the same sample in a study of molecular identifiers for immune sequencing clone quantification. TCRdb redid the calling of the PCR reads with MiXCR, one entry per CDR3 protein. The data hold about 640,000 distinct CDR3 sequences, with 15% to 20% observed a single time. The source material was naive CD8+ T cells from blood, with Jurkat cell RNA spiked in. Subset of the sample: FACS-sorted CD8+CD4-CCR7+CD45RA+ naive T cells. Receptors originate from a human donor in good health. Some libraries in this study had Jurkat cell RNA spiked in.

This clonotype was seen repeatedly, ten times or more. V is TRBV12-3 or TRBV12-4 and J is TRBJ2-7; 13 bases match TRBD2. This CDR3 contains 17 residues. The ends lost 5 bases at V and 4 bases at J; junction bases unmatched: 11. CDR3 protein: CASSTTGLAGTLYEQYF. The DNA for the CDR3 is TGTGCCAGCAGTACCACGGGACTAGCGGGGACCCTATACGAGCAGTACTTC.

This clonotype was counted ten times or more. This chain connects TRBV5-6 to TRBJ1-1; D uncertain. Germline V gene data show CDR1 as SGHDT and CDR2 as YYEEEE. This CDR3 spans 15 amino acids. The ends were cut back, 4 bases at V and 8 bases at J, with 21 bases in the middle. The DNA of the CDR3 is TGTGCCAGCAGCGTTGAGTGGTTTCAGGCGGTCGAAGCTTTCTTT. Its translation is CASSVEWFQAVEAFF.